One and the same sample provided the 17 T cell receptor beta chains below, sequenced in a study of cytomegalovirus exposure and HLA in healthy donors. 60 Vbeta and 13 Jbeta primers were used in PCR. Generated by immunoSEQ multiplex PCR, the TCRdb table keeps only in-frame clones and is missing some. The sample consists of some 130,000 clones, roughly four fifths of them appearing once. Sequences were obtained from PBMCs. These receptors were collected from a male donor in good health and CMV-seropositive.

The rearrangement uses TRBV5-6 and TRBJ2-3; D might be TRBD2 (5 bases). V was clipped by 0 bases and J by 0 bases, with 11 bases between them. CDR3 length equals 16 residues. In germline, CDR1 is SGHDT, CDR2 YYEEEE. CDR3 nucleotides: TGTGCCAGCAGCTTGGAGGCCGGGATGAGCACAGATACGCAGTATTTT. Its translation is CASSLEAGMSTDTQYF.

The sample holds one count of this clone. DNA of the CDR3: TGTGCCAGCGCCTCGGTTCTAGCGGGGACCGGGGAGCTGTTTTTT. It encodes CASASVLAGTGELFF. This chain connects TRBV27 to TRBJ2-2; 9 nucleotides agree with TRBD2. Germline CDR1 MNHEY, CDR2 SMNVEV (reference sequence). CDR3 length: 15 amino acids. With V trimmed by 8 bases and J by 5 bases, 9 bases remained unmatched.

Only one count was recorded for this clone. V and J are TRBV29-1 and TRBJ1-1; D might be TRBD1 (6 bases). The V gene's germline CDR1 is SQVTM and CDR2 ANQGSEA. This CDR3 region has 13 residues. The ends were cut back, 4 bases at V and 0 bases at J, with 9 bases in the middle. Here the CDR3 DNA reads TGCAGCGTTGCAGGGGTCATGAACACTGAAGCTTTCTTT. As protein: CSVAGVMNTEAFF.

This chain joins TRBV4-2 and TRBJ2-1; 14 bases are shared with TRBD2. CDR3 length equals 18 residues. The germline V gene has CDR1 LGHNA and CDR2 YNFKEQ. With 1 base clipped from V and 5 bases from J, the junction kept 7 bases outside the gene matches. CDR3 amino acids: CASSQVGTSGRWDNEQFF. The CDR3 DNA sequence: TGTGCCAGCAGCCAAGTTGGGACTAGCGGGAGATGGGACAATGAGCAGTTCTTC.

The chain employs TRBV11-2 and TRBJ2-7, with TRBD1 as a possible D gene (5 bases). V lost 6 bases, J lost 0 bases, and 9 bases lay in between. The CDR3 is made up of 13 amino acids. Germline loops: CDR1 SGHAT, CDR2 FQNNGV. DNA for the CDR3: TGTGCCAGCAGACAGGAGCTCTCCTACGAGCAGTACTTC. Translating it yields CASRQELSYEQYF.

The chain employs TRBV27 and TRBJ2-4; D may be TRBD2 (6 bases). The CDR3 is 15 amino acids. V was shortened by 3 bases and J by 6 bases, with 15 bases between the two germline ends. Germline assignment: CDR1 MNHEY and CDR2 SMNVEV (reference sequence). DNA for the CDR3: TGTGCCAGCAGTTTTGGCGGGAACGTGGGAAACATTCAGTACTTC. Translating it yields CASSFGGNVGNIQYF.

V is TRBV9 and J is TRBJ2-1; D is possibly TRBD1 (7 bases). In germline, CDR1 is SGDLS, CDR2 YYNGEE. V shed 2 bases and J shed 8 bases, with 8 bases lying between them. The CDR3 consists of 12 residues. The CDR3 sequence: CASSVRGDEQFF. CDR3 sequence (DNA): TGTGCCAGCAGCGTCAGGGGGGATGAGCAGTTCTTC.

V gene TRBV4-3 combines with J gene TRBJ2-2; TRBD2 matches at 14 bases. J gave up 5 bases and V 3 bases, and 11 bases lay outside the gene matches. The CDR3 length is 19 residues. Germline CDR1 is LGHNA and CDR2 is YSLEER. Written as DNA, the CDR3 is TGCGCCAGCAGCCAGGTAGCCGGGACTAGCGGGAGCGTAACCGGGGAGCTGTTTTTT. It is translated as CASSQVAGTSGSVTGELFF.

There are a few counts of this clone. The chain combines TRBV7-9 with TRBJ2-7; 7 positions agree with TRBD2. After removal of 5 bases from V and 0 bases from J, the junction contained 10 bases not matched to a gene. The germline CDR1 and CDR2 sequences are SEHNR and FQNEAQ (reference sequence). CDR3 length: 16 amino acids. The CDR3 DNA reads as TGTGCCAGCAGCCCATCGCCCGGGAGGACCTCCTACGAGCAGTACTTC. As protein: CASSPSPGRTSYEQYF.

This clone was recorded once. The chain links TRBV21-1 to TRBJ2-7; the table assigns TRBD1, which was not confirmed against the DNA. TRBV21-1 is assigned pseudogene status. The CDR3 runs to 13 residues. As DNA, the CDR3 is TGTGCCAGCAGCATGGACAGGGGGCTTGAGCAGTACTTC. It specifies CASSMDRGLEQYF.

The chain combines TRBV7-2 with TRBJ2-5; TRBD1 might be the D (5 bases). The CDR3 covers 14 residues. CDR1 is SGHTA, CDR2 FQGNSA, per germline. The V gene lost 1 base and the J gene lost 5 bases, with 11 bases spanning the gap. The CDR3 here is CASSLGSGRETQYF. For the CDR3, the DNA is TGTGCCAGCAGCTTAGGTTCAGGGCGGGAGACCCAGTACTTC.

This clone was seen only a few times. V and J are TRBV9 and TRBJ2-1; 8 bases agree with TRBD2. In germline, CDR1 is SGDLS, CDR2 YYNGEE. The CDR3 consists of 15 residues. Trimming cost V 3 bases and J 8 bases; bases outside gene matches: 10. In DNA, the CDR3 is TGTGCCAGCAGCGCCTCCGGGACTAGGTTCGATGAGCAGTTCTTC. Translated: CASSASGTRFDEQFF.

The chain recombines TRBV6-5 with TRBJ2-7, with a weak D call TRBD2 (6 bases). Germline V gene data show CDR1 as MNHEY and CDR2 as SVGAGI. Between the trimmed V and J ends, which lost 0 bases and 2 bases, there was a span of 11 bases. The CDR3 length is 15 residues. DNA of the CDR3: TGTGCCAGCAGTTACTCGACGGGAGAAACCTACGAGCAGTACTTC. It encodes CASSYSTGETYEQYF.

The genes are TRBV2 and TRBJ2-5; 7 nucleotides line up with TRBD1. Per germline, CDR1 SNHLY and CDR2 FYNNEI. The CDR3 runs to 15 residues. J was trimmed by 2 bases and V by 6 bases; bases with no gene match: 9. The CDR3 DNA reads TGTGCCAGCAGCGAACTGACAGGGCCACAAGAGACCCAGTACTTC. This gives the protein CASSELTGPQETQYF.

This chain connects TRBV4-3 to TRBJ2-1; 8 bases match TRBD2. The germline CDR1 and CDR2 sequences are LGHNA and YSLEER. The junction had 17 bases not matched to a gene; V was cut back by 3 bases and J by 10 bases. CDR3 length equals 17 residues. DNA for the CDR3: TGCGCCAGCAGCCAGTTTACGCGACTAGCGTATTTGGACGAGCAGTTCTTC. This gives the protein CASSQFTRLAYLDEQFF.

The rearrangement joins TRBV29-1 to TRBJ2-1; 13 bases line up with TRBD2. This CDR3 is built from 13 residues. J gave up 10 bases and V 5 bases, and 5 bases lay outside the gene matches. The germline V gene encodes CDR1 SQVTM and CDR2 ANQGSEA. The DNA of the CDR3 is TGCAGCGTTCGGACTAGCGGGAGTGGGGAGCAGTTCTTC. Translation gives CSVRTSGSGEQFF.

The rearrangement links TRBV15 to TRBJ1-5; tentatively, D is TRBD1 (5 bases). This CDR3 spans 14 amino acids. The germline V gene encodes CDR1 LNHNV and CDR2 YYDKDF (reference sequence). The ends were cut back, 3 bases at V and 9 bases at J, with 15 bases in the middle. CDR3 coding DNA: TGTGCCACCAGCAGGGACCTTTTGGGGCGGCCCCAGCATTTT. As protein: CATSRDLLGRPQHF.